The clone carrying this T cell receptor (beta chain) was seen at least ten times. What it binds is unknown. Germline V gene lookup returns CDR1 SGHNT and CDR2 YYREEE (reference sequence). The CDR3 loop spans 14 amino acids. V lost 2 bases and J 2 bases, leaving 11 bases between the germline ends. The data stem from a study of CD8+CD57+ T cells in acquired aplastic anemia. At the level of the study: Sorted cells (CD4+ and CD8+) yielded DNA amounts that averaged roughly 3 ug. On average, healthy donors gave around 10 million reads for CD4+ cells.

Genomic DNA provided the template from which TCR beta VDJ and CDR3 profiles were obtained. TCRdb used MiXCR to reprocess the reads, holding one entry per CDR3 protein. Of about 130,000 distinct CDR3 sequences listed, over 45% are singletons. Findings of the study overall: There were over 25 CD8+ CDR3 sequences that occurred in both patients and controls. Any difference that existed in CD8+ Simpson's diversity between patients and controls was not significant.

V usage is TRBV5-4 and J usage is TRBJ2-7; D not resolved. Sequenced input: sorted CD4+, CD8+, or CD8+CD57+ T cells (not recorded which) from PBMCs. This clonotype was obtained from a human donor in good health, serving as a control. The chain's CDR3 is CASSFMGSAYEQYF. In DNA form, the CDR3 reads TGTGCCAGCAGCTTTATGGGATCGGCCTACGAGCAGTACTTC.